A selection of T cell receptor beta chains follows, all from one sample in a study of shared clonotypes between healthy human individuals. Sequencing used immunoSEQ multiplex PCR; TCRdb keeps in-frame clones, though not all of them. Of a few million clones detected, 80% to 95% appear once; the ten largest clones hold under 2%. The material sequenced was naive CD8+ T cells from PBMCs. All receptors come from a man between 18 and 35 years old in good health. Some clones in this sample may be carry-over from other donors' samples. Each CDR3 is given with its conserved first and last residue. D genes are given only for firm matches. Not all rows give a size; the values are once, few, many and, for expanded clones, a class.

V gene,D gene,clone size,J gene,CDR3 protein,CDR3 DNA
TRBV29-1,NA,NA,TRBJ1-1,CSVTGPGAGAFF,TGCAGCGTCACAGGCCCAGGCGCGGGAGCTTTCTTT
TRBV5-1,TRBD2,NA,TRBJ2-1,CASSLIAGGGNEQFF,TGCGCCAGCAGCTTAATAGCGGGAGGAGGAAATGAGCAGTTCTTC
TRBV19,TRBD2,NA,TRBJ2-7,CASSIGLAGGFYEQYF,TGTGCCAGTAGTATCGGGCTAGCGGGTGGTTTTTACGAGCAGTACTTC
TRBV6-6,NA,NA,TRBJ2-2,CASSYEEFANTGELFF,TGTGCCAGCAGTTACGAAGAGTTCGCGAACACCGGGGAGCTGTTTTTT
TRBV6-5,NA,NA,TRBJ2-7,CARPERSWGEQYF,TGTGCCAGACCGGAGAGGTCCTGGGGCGAGCAGTACTTC
TRBV7-9,NA,NA,TRBJ2-1,CASSLDNDNEQFF,TGTGCCAGCAGCTTAGACAACGACAATGAGCAGTTCTTC
TRBV25-1,TRBD1,NA,TRBJ2-5,CASGDRGRQETQYF,TGTGCCAGCGGGGACAGGGGGCGTCAAGAGACCCAGTACTTC
TRBV6-1,TRBD2,once,TRBJ2-1,CASSEWWRGGGNEQFF,TGTGCCAGCAGTGAATGGTGGAGGGGCGGGGGTAATGAGCAGTTCTTC
TRBV27,TRBD2,NA,TRBJ2-3,CASSLLASGGTDTQYF,TGTGCCAGCAGTTTATTGGCTAGCGGGGGCACAGATACGCAGTATTTT
TRBV7-2,NA,NA,TRBJ2-7,CASSQGVYSSYEQYF,TGTGCCAGCAGCCAAGGGGTTTATAGCTCCTACGAGCAGTACTTC
TRBV7-9,TRBD2,NA,TRBJ2-3,CASRHASGNTDTQYF,TGTGCCAGCCGCCACGCTAGCGGGAATACAGATACGCAGTATTTT
TRBV11-1,NA,NA,TRBJ2-7,CASSLVGMPEQYF,TGTGCCAGCAGCTTAGTCGGGATGCCCGAGCAGTACTTC
TRBV30,NA,few,TRBJ2-7,CAWLSGYEQYF,TGTGCCTGGTTGAGCGGCTACGAGCAGTACTTC
TRBV29-1,NA,NA,TRBJ2-1,CSVPGQTYNEQFF,TGCAGCGTTCCGGGACAAACCTACAATGAGCAGTTCTTC
TRBV7-9,TRBD1,once,TRBJ2-2,CASSAGGAGTGELFF,TGTGCCAGCAGCGCAGGGGGCGCGGGCACCGGGGAGCTGTTTTTT
TRBV6-6,NA,NA,TRBJ2-5,CASSYLGTGQETQYF,TGTGCCAGCAGTTACCTAGGGACTGGACAAGAGACCCAGTACTTC
TRBV6-5,NA,NA,TRBJ1-1,CASSYSDMGTEAFF,TGTGCCAGCAGTTACTCGGACATGGGCACTGAAGCTTTCTTT
TRBV27,NA,NA,TRBJ2-2,CASSITTPPGELFF,TGTGCCAGCAGCATCACGACCCCCCCCGGGGAGCTGTTTTTT
TRBV11-2,NA,NA,TRBJ2-7,CASTPFFRQAKPKTYEQYF,TGTGCCAGCACCCCCTTTTTTCGGCAGGCGAAACCTAAAACCTACGAGCAGTACTTC
TRBV28,TRBD1,once,TRBJ2-7,CASSFEGAGYEQYF,TGTGCCAGCAGTTTCGAGGGGGCTGGGTACGAGCAGTACTTC
TRBV27,TRBD1,NA,TRBJ1-2,CASSLLTGGTYGYTF,TGTGCCAGCAGTTTGTTAACAGGGGGCACCTATGGCTACACCTTC
TRBV19,NA,NA,TRBJ2-7,CASSIAGPYEQYF,TGTGCCAGTAGTATCGCAGGGCCCTACGAGCAGTACTTC
TRBV28,NA,NA,TRBJ2-2,CASSSILYRDFNTGELFF,TGTGCCAGCAGTTCCATCCTCTACCGGGACTTTAACACCGGGGAGCTGTTTTTT
TRBV7-9,TRBD1,NA,TRBJ2-3,CASSPPRQGLIDTQYF,TGTGCCAGCAGCCCTCCCCGACAGGGGCTTATAGATACGCAGTATTTT
TRBV30,TRBD2,NA,TRBJ2-7,CAWSRLAGGLYEQYF,TGTGCCTGGAGTAGACTAGCGGGAGGTCTCTACGAGCAGTACTTC
TRBV6-6,NA,NA,TRBJ2-5,CASSYSYQETQYF,TGTGCCAGCAGTTACTCGTACCAAGAGACCCAGTACTTC
TRBV7-9,NA,NA,TRBJ2-1,CASSPGPHSYNEQFF,TGTGCCAGCAGCCCGGGACCTCACTCCTACAATGAGCAGTTCTTC
TRBV27,NA,NA,TRBJ2-1,CASSLWASSYNEQFF,TGTGCCAGCAGTTTATGGGCTAGCTCCTACAATGAGCAGTTCTTC
TRBV7-9,TRBD2,NA,TRBJ2-3,CASSPAGGRGTDTQYF,TGTGCCAGCAGCCCCGCTGGCGGGAGGGGCACAGATACGCAGTATTTT
TRBV4-1,NA,NA,TRBJ2-3,CASSQEWQGRDTQYF,TGCGCCAGCAGCCAAGAATGGCAGGGTCGGGATACGCAGTATTTT
TRBV11-1,NA,NA,TRBJ2-7,CASSLGNSYEQYF,TGTGCCAGCAGCTTGGGCAACTCCTACGAGCAGTACTTC
TRBV6-5,TRBD1,NA,TRBJ2-7,CASSYEGQPPWMQYF,TGTGCCAGCAGTTACGAGGGACAGCCTCCTTGGATGCAGTACTTC
TRBV6-6,NA,NA,TRBJ2-3,CASSWTVDTQYF,TGTGCCAGCAGTTGGACAGTGGATACGCAGTATTTT
TRBV6-1,NA,NA,TRBJ2-7,CASSEEVPRAPYEQYF,TGTGCCAGCAGTGAAGAGGTCCCCAGGGCCCCCTACGAGCAGTACTTC
TRBV11-2,TRBD2,NA,TRBJ2-7,CASREGGEQYF,TGTGCCTCCCGGGAGGGGGGGGAGCAGTACTTC
TRBV6-1,NA,NA,TRBJ1-4,CASSDYRAGKLFF,TGTGCCAGCAGTGATTACAGGGCGGGAAAACTGTTTTTT
TRBV21-1,NA,NA,TRBJ2-5,CASRQGQETQYF,TGTGCCAGCCGACAGGGCCAAGAGACCCAGTACTTC
TRBV5-1,NA,NA,TRBJ1-4,CASRERGAPREKLFF,TGCGCCAGCAGGGAAAGGGGGGCCCCGAGGGAAAAACTGTTTTTT
TRBV5-1,NA,NA,TRBJ2-5,CASSLYREETQYF,TGCGCCAGCAGCTTATACAGGGAAGAGACCCAGTACTTC
TRBV7-2,NA,NA,TRBJ2-3,CASSLITSYPSTDTQYF,TGTGCCAGCAGCTTAATAACCAGCTACCCTAGCACAGATACGCAGTATTTT
TRBV6-1,NA,NA,TRBJ1-2,CASSELRANYGYTF,TGTGCCAGCAGTGAACTGCGAGCTAACTATGGCTACACCTTC
TRBV2,NA,NA,TRBJ2-4,CASGENIQYF,TGTGCCAGCGGGGAAAACATTCAGTACTTC
TRBV12-2,NA,NA,TRBJ2-3,CASRCTSGRTDTQYF,TGTGCAAGTCGTTGTACTAGCGGGAGAACAGATACGCAGTATTTT
TRBV5-6,NA,NA,TRBJ2-1,CASSLAGNRPITYNEQFF,TGTGCCAGCAGCTTGGCCGGCAATCGCCCAATAACCTACAATGAGCAGTTCTTC
TRBV5-5,NA,once,TRBJ1-2,CASSLGDGNYGYTF,TGTGCCAGCAGCTTGGGGGACGGCAACTATGGCTACACCTTC
TRBV28,NA,NA,TRBJ1-2,CASKNYGYTF,TGTGCCAGCAAAAACTATGGCTACACCTTC
TRBV25-1,NA,NA,TRBJ1-1,CASSEGSGAEAFF,TGTGCCAGCAGTGAAGGCTCAGGGGCCGAAGCTTTCTTT
TRBV10-3,TRBD2,NA,TRBJ2-7,CAISGLTSGSTYEQYF,TGTGCCATCAGTGGGTTGACTAGCGGGAGTACCTACGAGCAGTACTTC
TRBV5-6,NA,NA,TRBJ2-2,CASSFANGNPAGELFF,TGTGCCAGCAGCTTTGCGAACGGGAATCCGGCCGGGGAGCTGTTTTTT
TRBV28,TRBD2,NA,TRBJ2-7,CASSFTPSGGDEQYF,TGTGCCAGCAGTTTTACCCCCTCGGGGGGTGACGAGCAGTACTTC
TRBV28,NA,NA,TRBJ2-1,CASSLINEQFF,TGTGCCAGCAGCCTAATCAATGAGCAGTTCTTC
TRBV5-1,NA,NA,TRBJ2-2,CVSRPSAGELFF,TGCGTCAGCAGACCTAGCGCCGGGGAGCTGTTTTTT
TRBV6-5,TRBD2,NA,TRBJ2-7,CASSYPRLAGDYEQYF,TGTGCCAGCAGTTACCCCCGGCTAGCGGGAGACTACGAGCAGTACTTC
TRBV5-4,TRBD2,once,TRBJ2-7,CASSSPGSSGYEQYF,TGTGCCAGCAGCTCCCCAGGGAGTAGCGGGTACGAGCAGTACTTC
TRBV19,NA,NA,TRBJ2-2,CASSILRGGNTGELFF,TGTGCCAGTAGTATCCTCCGAGGCGGGAACACCGGGGAGCTGTTTTTT
TRBV15,NA,NA,TRBJ1-5,CATSRDLGGDGNQPQHF,TGTGCCACCAGCAGAGATCTAGGGGGTGATGGCAATCAGCCCCAGCATTTT
TRBV28,TRBD1,NA,TRBJ2-5,CASSYLGQGGRETQYF,TGTGCCAGCAGTTATTTGGGACAGGGTGGACGGGAGACCCAGTACTTC